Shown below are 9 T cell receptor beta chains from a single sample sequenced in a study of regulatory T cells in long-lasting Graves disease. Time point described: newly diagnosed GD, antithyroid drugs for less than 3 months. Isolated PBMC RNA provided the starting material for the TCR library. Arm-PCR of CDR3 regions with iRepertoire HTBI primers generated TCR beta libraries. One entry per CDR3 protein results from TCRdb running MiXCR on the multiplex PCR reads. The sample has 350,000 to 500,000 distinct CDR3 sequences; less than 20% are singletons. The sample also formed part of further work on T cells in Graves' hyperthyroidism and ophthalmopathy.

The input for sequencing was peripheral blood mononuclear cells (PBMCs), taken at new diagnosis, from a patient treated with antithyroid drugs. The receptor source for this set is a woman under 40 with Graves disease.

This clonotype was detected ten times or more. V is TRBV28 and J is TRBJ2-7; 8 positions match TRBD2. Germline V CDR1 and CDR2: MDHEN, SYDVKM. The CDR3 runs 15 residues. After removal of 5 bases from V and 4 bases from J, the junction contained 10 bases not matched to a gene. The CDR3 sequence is CASSVITSGSYEQYF. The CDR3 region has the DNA TGTGCCAGCAGTGTCATTACCAGCGGGAGTTACGAGCAGTACTTC. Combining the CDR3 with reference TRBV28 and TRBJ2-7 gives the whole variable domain DVKVTQSSRYLVKRTGEKVFLECVQDMDHENMFWYRQDPGLGLRLIYFSYDVKMKEKGDIPEGYSVSREKKERFSLILESASTNQTSMYLCASSVITSGSYEQYFGPGTRLTVT.

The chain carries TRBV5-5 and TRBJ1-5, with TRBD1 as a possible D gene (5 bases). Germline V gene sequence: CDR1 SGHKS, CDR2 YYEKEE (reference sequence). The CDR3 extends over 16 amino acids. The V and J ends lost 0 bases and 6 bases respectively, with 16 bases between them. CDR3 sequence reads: CASSLGYLGGTQPQHF. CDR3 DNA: TGTGCCAGCAGCTTGGGGTATTTGGGGGGAACTCAGCCCCAGCATTTT.

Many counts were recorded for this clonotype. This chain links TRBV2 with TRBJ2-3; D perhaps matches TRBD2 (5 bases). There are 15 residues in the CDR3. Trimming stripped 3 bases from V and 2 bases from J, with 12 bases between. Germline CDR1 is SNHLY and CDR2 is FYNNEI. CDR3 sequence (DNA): TGTGCCAGCAGTGATCCAGCGGAGGCCACAGATACGCAGTATTTT. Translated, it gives CASSDPAEATDTQYF. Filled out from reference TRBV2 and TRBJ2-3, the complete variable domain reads EPEVTQTPSHQVTQMGQEVILRCVPISNHLYFYWYRQILGQKVEFLVSFYNNEISEKSEIFDDQFSVERPDGSNFTLKIRSTKLEDSAMYFCASSDPAEATDTQYFGPGTRLTVL.

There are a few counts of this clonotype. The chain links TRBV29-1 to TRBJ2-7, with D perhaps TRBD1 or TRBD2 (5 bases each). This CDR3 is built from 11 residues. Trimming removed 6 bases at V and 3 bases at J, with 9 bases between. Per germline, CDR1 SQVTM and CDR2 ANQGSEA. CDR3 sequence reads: CSVRDRYEQYF. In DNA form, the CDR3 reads TGCAGCGTCAGGGACCGCTACGAGCAGTACTTC.

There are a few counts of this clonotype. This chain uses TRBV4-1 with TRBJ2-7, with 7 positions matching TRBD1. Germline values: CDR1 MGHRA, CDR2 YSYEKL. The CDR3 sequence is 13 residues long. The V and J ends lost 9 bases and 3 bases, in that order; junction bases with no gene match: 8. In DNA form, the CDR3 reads TGCGCCAGAAAGAGGGACAGTGGCTACGAGCAGTACTTC. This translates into CARKRDSGYEQYF.

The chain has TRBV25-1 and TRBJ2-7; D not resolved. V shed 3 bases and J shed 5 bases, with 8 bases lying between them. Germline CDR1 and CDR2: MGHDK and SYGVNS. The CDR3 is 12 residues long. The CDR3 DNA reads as TGTGCCAGCAGTGATGGGCCCCACGAGCAGTACTTC. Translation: CASSDGPHEQYF.

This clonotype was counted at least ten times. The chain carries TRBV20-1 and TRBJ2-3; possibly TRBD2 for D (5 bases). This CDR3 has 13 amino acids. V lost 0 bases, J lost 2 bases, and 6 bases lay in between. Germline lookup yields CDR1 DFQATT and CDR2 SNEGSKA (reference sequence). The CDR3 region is CSAREADTDTQYF. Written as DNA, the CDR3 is TGCAGTGCTAGAGAAGCGGACACAGATACGCAGTATTTT.

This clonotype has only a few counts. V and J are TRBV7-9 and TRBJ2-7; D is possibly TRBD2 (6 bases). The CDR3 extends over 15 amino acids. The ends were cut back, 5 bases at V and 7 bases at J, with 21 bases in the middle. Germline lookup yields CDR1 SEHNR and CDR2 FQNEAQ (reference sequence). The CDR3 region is CASSPGGAAQTEQYF. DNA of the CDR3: TGTGCCAGCAGCCCCGGAGGGGCGGCCCAGACAGAGCAGTACTTC.

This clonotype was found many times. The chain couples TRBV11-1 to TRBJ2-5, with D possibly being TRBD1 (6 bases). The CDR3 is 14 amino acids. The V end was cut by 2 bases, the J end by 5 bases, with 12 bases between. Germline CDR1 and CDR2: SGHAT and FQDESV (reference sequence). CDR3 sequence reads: CASSLNPGVETQYF. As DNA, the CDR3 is TGTGCCAGCAGCTTAAATCCAGGGGTGGAGACCCAGTACTTC.